Reported below is one T cell receptor (beta chain). As originally analysed: Amplified reference gene primers provided the basis for estimating nucleated cell counts. Profiled with immunoSEQ multiplex PCR; TCRdb holds only in-frame clones, not every one. That table furnishes V, J and clone size, whereas the DNA furnished D and trimming. The sample lists 210,000 or so clones; about 88% were seen once. The sample belongs to a study of blood T cell repertoires in COVID-19. Study-wide background: Whether acute or convalescent, the COVID-19 samples came from the United States, Italy and Spain. T cells, B-cell-depleted T cells, or PBMCs provided the cDNA or gDNA that served as material.

The ends lost 5 bases at V and 0 bases at J; junction bases unmatched: 10. The CDR3 covers 17 residues. Germline-derived CDR1 and CDR2 are MDHEN and SYDVKM. The receptor was isolated from a man aged 40-49 years with active or convalescent COVID-19. The chain has TRBV28 and TRBJ2-3, with 8 bases fitting TRBD2. The sample was peripheral blood. Here the CDR3 reads CASSPYGGAASTDTQYF. CDR3 nucleotide sequence: TGTGCCAGCAGTCCCTACGGGGGGGCCGCTAGCACAGATACGCAGTATTTT.